Sequencing of this T cell receptor beta chain was carried out in a study of CD8+ T cells in alopecia areata. Treatment described: oral pan-JAK inhibitor, 5-10 mg twice daily. Alopecia areata patients provided lesional scalp punch biopsies and peripheral blood, both collected for the study. RNA was extracted and reverse transcribed into cDNA as the sequencing template. This table comes from immunoSEQ multiplex PCR, and its TCRdb copy is limited to in-frame clones, with some not included. The table has under 200,000 clones, approximately 57% seen once. Germline V gene sequence: CDR1 ENHRY, CDR2 SYGVKD. This CDR3 region has 13 residues. The germline V and J ends were trimmed by 6 bases and 1 base, with 9 bases remaining between them. Study-level points and caveats: Across lesional scalp, and particularly alopecia totalis/universalis, clonality surpassed that of normal scalp.

As to this clone: Its specificity is not known.

The material was CD4+ T cells sorted from blood, obtained at week 24, from a patient treated with tofacitinib. The chain is built from TRBV10-3 and TRBJ1-1; D ambiguous. The sequence came from a human donor with alopecia areata. The CDR3 reads CAIRVAGNTEAFF. In nucleotides, the CDR3 is TGTGCCATCAGGGTAGCAGGGAACACTGAAGCTTTCTTT.